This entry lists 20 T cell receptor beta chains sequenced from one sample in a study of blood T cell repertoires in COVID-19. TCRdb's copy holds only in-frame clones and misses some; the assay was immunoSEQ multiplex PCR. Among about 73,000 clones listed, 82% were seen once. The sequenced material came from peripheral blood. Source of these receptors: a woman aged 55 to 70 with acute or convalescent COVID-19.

The CDR3 nucleotides read TGTGCCAGCAGCTTTAGGACAGACTATGGCTACACCTTC. Its protein product is CASSFRTDYGYTF. This chain connects TRBV5-8 to TRBJ1-2; TRBD1 is a possible D gene (6 bases). This CDR3 region has 13 residues. The germline V gene encodes CDR1 SGHTS and CDR2 YDEGEE. With 2 bases removed from V and 3 bases from J, the gap between germline ends came to 8 bases.

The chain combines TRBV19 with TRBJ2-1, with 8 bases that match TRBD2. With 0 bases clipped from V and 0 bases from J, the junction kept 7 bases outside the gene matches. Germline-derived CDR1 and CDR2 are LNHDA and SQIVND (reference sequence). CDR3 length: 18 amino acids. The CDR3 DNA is TGTGCCAGTAGTATAGATCCGGGGGGGGTCGCCTCCTACAATGAGCAGTTCTTC. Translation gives CASSIDPGGVASYNEQFF.

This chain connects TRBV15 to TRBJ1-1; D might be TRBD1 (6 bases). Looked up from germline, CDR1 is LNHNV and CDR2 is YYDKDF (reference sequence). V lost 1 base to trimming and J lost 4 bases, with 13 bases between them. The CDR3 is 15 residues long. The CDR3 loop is CATSRAAGVSTEAFF. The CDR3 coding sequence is TGTGCCACCAGCAGAGCTGCAGGGGTAAGCACTGAAGCTTTCTTT.

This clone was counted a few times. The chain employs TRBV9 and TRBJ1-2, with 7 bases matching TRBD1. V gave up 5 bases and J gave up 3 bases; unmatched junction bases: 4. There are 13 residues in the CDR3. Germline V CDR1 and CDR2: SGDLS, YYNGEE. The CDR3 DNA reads TGTGCCAGCAGTGATACAGGGGACTATGGCTACACCTTC. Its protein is CASSDTGDYGYTF.

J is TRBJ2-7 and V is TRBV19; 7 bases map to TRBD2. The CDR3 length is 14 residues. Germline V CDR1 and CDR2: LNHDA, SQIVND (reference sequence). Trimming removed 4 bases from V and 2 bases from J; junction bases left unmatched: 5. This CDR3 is CASSRFGGTYEQYF. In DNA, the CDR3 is TGTGCCAGTAGTAGGTTCGGGGGGACCTACGAGCAGTACTTC.

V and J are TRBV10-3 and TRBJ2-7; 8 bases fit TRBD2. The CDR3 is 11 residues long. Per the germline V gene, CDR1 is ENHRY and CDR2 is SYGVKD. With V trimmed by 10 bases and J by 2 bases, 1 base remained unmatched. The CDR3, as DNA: TGTGCCACCGGGGGGGCCTACGAGCAGTACTTC. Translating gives CATGGAYEQYF.

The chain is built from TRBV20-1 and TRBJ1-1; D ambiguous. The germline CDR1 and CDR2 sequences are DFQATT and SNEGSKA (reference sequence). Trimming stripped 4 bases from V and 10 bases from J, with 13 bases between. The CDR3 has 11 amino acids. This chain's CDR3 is CSAKSGNLAFF. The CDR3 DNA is TGCAGTGCTAAGTCGGGAAATCTAGCTTTCTTT.

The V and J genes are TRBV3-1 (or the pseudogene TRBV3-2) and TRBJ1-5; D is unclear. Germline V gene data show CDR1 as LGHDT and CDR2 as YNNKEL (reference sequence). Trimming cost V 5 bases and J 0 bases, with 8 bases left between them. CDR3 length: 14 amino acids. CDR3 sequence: CASSYSNSNQPQHF. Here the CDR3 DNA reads TGTGCCAGCAGCTACAGCAATAGCAATCAGCCCCAGCATTTT.

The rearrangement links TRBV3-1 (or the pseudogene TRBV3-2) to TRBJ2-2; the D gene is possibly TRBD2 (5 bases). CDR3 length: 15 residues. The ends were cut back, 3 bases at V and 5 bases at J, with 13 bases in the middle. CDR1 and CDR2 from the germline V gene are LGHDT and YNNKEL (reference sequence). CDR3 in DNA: TGTGCCAGCAGCCACCAGCGGTTCGGTACCGGGGAGCTGTTTTTT. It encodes CASSHQRFGTGELFF.

The CDR3, as DNA: TGTGCCAGCTCCCAAGGGGCAGGGGGTGCTGAAGCTTTCTTT. As protein: CASSQGAGGAEAFF. This rearrangement joins TRBV18 to TRBJ1-1; the match to TRBD1 covers 7 bases. The CDR3 runs 14 residues. Per the germline V gene, CDR1 is KGHSH and CDR2 is LQKENI. V was clipped by 6 bases and J by 6 bases; unmatched bases: 10.

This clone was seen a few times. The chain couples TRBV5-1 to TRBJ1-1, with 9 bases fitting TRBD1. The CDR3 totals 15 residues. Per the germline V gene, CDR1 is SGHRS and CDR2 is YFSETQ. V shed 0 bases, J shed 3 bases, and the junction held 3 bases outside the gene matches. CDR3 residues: CASSLAGQGHTEAFF. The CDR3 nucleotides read TGCGCCAGCAGCTTGGCCGGACAGGGGCACACTGAAGCTTTCTTT.

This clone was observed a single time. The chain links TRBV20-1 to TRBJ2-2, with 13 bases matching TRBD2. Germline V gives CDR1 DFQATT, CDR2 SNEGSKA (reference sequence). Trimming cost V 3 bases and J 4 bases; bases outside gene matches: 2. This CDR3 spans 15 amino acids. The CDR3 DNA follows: TGCAGTGCTAGTACTAGCGGGGGGGCCACCGGGGAGCTGTTTTTT. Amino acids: CSASTSGGATGELFF.

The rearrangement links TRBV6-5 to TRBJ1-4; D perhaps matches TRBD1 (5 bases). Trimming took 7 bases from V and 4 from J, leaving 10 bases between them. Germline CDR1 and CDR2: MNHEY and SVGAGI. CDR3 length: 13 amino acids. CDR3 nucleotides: TGTGCCAGCAACCGGGACTATAATGAAAAACTGTTTTTT. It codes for CASNRDYNEKLFF.

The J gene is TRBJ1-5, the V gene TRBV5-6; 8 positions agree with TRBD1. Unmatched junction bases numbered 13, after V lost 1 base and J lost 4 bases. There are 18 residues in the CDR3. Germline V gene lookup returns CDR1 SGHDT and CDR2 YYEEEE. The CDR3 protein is CASSLSGQGVRGNQPQHF. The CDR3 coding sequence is TGTGCCAGCAGCTTGTCAGGACAGGGTGTGAGAGGGAATCAGCCCCAGCATTTT. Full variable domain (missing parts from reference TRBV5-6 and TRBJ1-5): DAGVTQSPTHLIKTRGQQVTLRCSPKSGHDTVSWYQQALGQGPQFIFQYYEEEERQRGNFPDRFSGHQFPNYSSELNVNALLLGDSALYLCASSLSGQGVRGNQPQHFGDGTRLSIL.

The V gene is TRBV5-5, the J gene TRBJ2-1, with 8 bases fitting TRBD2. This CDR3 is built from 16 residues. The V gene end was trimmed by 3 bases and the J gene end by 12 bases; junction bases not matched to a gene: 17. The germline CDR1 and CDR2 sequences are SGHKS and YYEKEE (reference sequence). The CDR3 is CASSYSDGGGPAGQFF. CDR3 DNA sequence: TGTGCCAGCAGCTACTCGGATGGCGGGGGGCCCGCGGGGCAGTTCTTC.

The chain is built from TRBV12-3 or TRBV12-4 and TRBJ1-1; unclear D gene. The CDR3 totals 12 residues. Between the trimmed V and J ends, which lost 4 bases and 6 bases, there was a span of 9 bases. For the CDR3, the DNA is TGTGCCAGCAGTTATTCGGGTGCTGAAGCTTTCTTT. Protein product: CASSYSGAEAFF.

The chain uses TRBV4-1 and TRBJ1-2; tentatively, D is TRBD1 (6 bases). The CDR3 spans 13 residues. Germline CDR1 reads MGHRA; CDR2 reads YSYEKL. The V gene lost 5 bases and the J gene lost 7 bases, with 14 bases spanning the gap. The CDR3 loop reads CASSKQGYAGYTF. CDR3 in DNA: TGCGCCAGCAGCAAACAGGGTTACGCTGGCTACACCTTC.

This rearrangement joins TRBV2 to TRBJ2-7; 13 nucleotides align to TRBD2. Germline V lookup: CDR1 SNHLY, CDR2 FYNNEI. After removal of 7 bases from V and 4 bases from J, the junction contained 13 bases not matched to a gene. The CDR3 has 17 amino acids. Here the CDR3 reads CASTETGLAGPFYEQYF. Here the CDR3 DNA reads TGTGCCAGCACCGAAACGGGACTAGCGGGGCCCTTTTACGAGCAGTACTTC. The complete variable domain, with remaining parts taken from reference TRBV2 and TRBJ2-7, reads EPEVTQTPSHQVTQMGQEVILRCVPISNHLYFYWYRQILGQKVEFLVSFYNNEISEKSEIFDDQFSVERPDGSNFTLKIRSTKLEDSAMYFCASTETGLAGPFYEQYFGPGTRLTVT.

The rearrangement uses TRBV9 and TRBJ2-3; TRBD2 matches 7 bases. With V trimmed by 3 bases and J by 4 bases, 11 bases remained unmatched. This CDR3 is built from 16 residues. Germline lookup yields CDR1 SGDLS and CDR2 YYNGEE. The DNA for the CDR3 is TGTGCCAGCAGCGGGCCGGGGTCGGGGAGGGCAGATACGCAGTATTTT. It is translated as CASSGPGSGRADTQYF.

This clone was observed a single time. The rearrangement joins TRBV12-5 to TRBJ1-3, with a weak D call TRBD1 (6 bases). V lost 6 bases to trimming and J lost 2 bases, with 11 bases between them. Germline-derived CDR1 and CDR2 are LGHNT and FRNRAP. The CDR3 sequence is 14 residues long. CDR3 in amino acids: CASGKTGTGNTIYF. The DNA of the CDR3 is TGTGCTAGTGGCAAAACAGGGACTGGAAACACCATATATTTT.